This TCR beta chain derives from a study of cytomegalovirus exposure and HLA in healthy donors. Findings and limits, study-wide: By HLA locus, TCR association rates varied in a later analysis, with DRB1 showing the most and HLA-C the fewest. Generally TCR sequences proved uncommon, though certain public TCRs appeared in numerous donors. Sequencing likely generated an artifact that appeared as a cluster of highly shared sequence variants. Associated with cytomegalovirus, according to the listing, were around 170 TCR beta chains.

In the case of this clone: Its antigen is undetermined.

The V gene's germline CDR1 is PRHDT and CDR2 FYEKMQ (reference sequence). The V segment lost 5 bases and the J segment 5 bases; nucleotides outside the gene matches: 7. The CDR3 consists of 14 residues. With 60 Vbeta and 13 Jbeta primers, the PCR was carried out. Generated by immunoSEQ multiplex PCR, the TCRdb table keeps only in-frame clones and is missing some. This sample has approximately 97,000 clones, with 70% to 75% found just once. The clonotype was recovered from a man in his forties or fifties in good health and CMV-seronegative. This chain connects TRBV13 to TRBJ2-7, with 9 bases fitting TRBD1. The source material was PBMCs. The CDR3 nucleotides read TGTGCCAGCAGCCAGGGACAGGGTTTGGACGAGCAGTACTTC. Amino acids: CASSQGQGLDEQYF.